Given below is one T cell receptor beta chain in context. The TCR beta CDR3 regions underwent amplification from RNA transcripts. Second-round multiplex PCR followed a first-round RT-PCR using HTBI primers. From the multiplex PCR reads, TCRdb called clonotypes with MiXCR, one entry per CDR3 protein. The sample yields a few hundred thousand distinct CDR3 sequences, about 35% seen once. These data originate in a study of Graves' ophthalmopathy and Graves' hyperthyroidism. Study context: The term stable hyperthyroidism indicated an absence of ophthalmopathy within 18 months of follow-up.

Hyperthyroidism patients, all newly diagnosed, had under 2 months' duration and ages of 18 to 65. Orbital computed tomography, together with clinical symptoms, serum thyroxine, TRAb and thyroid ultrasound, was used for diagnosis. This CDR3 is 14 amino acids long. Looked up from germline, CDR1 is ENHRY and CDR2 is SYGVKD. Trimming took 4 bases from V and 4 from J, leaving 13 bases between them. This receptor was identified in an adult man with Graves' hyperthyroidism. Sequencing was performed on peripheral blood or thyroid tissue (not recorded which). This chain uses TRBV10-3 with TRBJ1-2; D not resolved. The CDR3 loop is CAISAARYFYGYTF. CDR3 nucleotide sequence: TGTGCCATCAGTGCGGCCCGCTACTTCTATGGCTACACCTTC.